Listed below are T cell receptor beta chains from one sample, sequenced in a study of cytomegalovirus exposure and HLA in healthy donors. The data were produced by immunoSEQ multiplex PCR, yet TCRdb's version contains in-frame clones alone and is incomplete. This table holds 260,000 or so clones, roughly 89% found once. Sequences were obtained from PBMCs. The receptor source for this set is a man aged 18 to 30 in good health and CMV-seronegative. CDR3s include the opening cysteine and the closing phenylalanine or tryptophan. The D gene is left open where the match is weak. The listing skips clone size in some rows; elsewhere it reads once, few, many or a size class.

>once|TRBV6-5|-|TRBJ2-5
TGTGCCAGGGGGGCGGAGACCCAGTACTTC
CARGAETQYF
>-|TRBV5-1|-|TRBJ1-2
TGCGCCAGCAGCTTGGTAGGCGGTGAATCGTATGGCTACACCTTC
CASSLVGGESYGYTF
>few|TRBV27|TRBD1|TRBJ1-5
TGTGCCAGCGGATTCGGACAGGGGGGACAGCCCCAGCATTTT
CASGFGQGGQPQHF
>-|TRBV11-2|TRBD2|TRBJ2-1
TGTGCCAGCAGTCTAGACGGCGGGAGGGGCTATGAGCAGTTCTTC
CASSLDGGRGYEQFF
>-|TRBV4-3|-|TRBJ1-2
TGCGCCAGCAGCCAAGATTGGCGGGGCGTTGGTGGCTACACCTTC
CASSQDWRGVGGYTF
>few|TRBV27|-|TRBJ1-6
TGTGCCAGCACGAAGGGAGCGGTTTCCTATAATTCACCCCTCCACTTT
CASTKGAVSYNSPLHF
>many|TRBV5-1|-|TRBJ2-3
TGCGCCAGCAGCTCTCAGACAGTCACAGATACGCAGTATTTT
CASSSQTVTDTQYF
>-|TRBV5-6|-|TRBJ2-1
TGTGCCAGCAGCTTAGCCGGGAGCAATGAGCAGTTCTTC
CASSLAGSNEQFF
>-|TRBV19|-|TRBJ2-7
TGTGCCAGCGGACAGCAATACGAGCAGTACTTC
CASGQQYEQYF
>few|TRBV6-4|-|TRBJ1-2
TGTGCCAGCAGTGACTGGGAGGACACAGGCTACACCTTC
CASSDWEDTGYTF
>-|TRBV30|-|TRBJ1-2
TGTGCCTTGGAGACAGGTGCCGATGGCTACACCTTC
CALETGADGYTF
>-|TRBV15|-|TRBJ2-5
TGTGCCACCAGCAGGGCAGGAGAGGGAGAGACCCAGTACTTC
CATSRAGEGETQYF
>-|TRBV28|-|TRBJ1-2
TGTGCCAGCAGGCGACAAGTCCTCTATGGCTACACCTTC
CASRRQVLYGYTF
>-|TRBV6-5|-|TRBJ1-1
TGTGCCAGCAGTCCAGGGGCTCTTGAAGCTTTCTTT
CASSPGALEAFF
>-|TRBV7-9|-|TRBJ2-2
TGTGCCAGCAGCTCAGGGGTTCGGGGAATCACCGGGGAGCTGTTTTTT
CASSSGVRGITGELFF
>-|TRBV4-1|TRBD1|TRBJ1-5
TGCGCCAGCAGCCCGGGACAGGGAGATCAGCCCCAGCATTTT
CASSPGQGDQPQHF
>-|TRBV10-3|TRBD2|TRBJ2-1
TGTGCCATCAGTGACACTTCAGCGGGAGGGCCGAATGAGCAGTTCTTC
CAISDTSAGGPNEQFF
>-|TRBV27|TRBD1|TRBJ2-7
TGTGCCAGCAGCAACCCGACAGGGGGCAACGACGAGCAGTACTTC
CASSNPTGGNDEQYF
>once|TRBV4-3|-|TRBJ2-7
TGCGCCAGCAGCCTGCAGGGGGGAGAGAACGAGCAGTACTTC
CASSLQGGENEQYF
>-|TRBV2|-|TRBJ2-1
TGTGCCACCCTTCAGGGAATTTGGAATGAGCAGTTCTTC
CATLQGIWNEQFF
>-|TRBV9|TRBD2|TRBJ2-1
TGTGCCAGCAGCCCACTCGGGACTAGCGTTTATGAGCAGTTCTTC
CASSPLGTSVYEQFF
>-|TRBV4-1|TRBD2|TRBJ2-7
TGCGCCAGCAGCCAACGGACTAGTTCCACCTACGAGCAGTACTTC
CASSQRTSSTYEQYF
>-|TRBV2|-|TRBJ2-3
TGTGCCAGCCGGGGGGCATCTAATCAGGATACGCAGTATTTT
CASRGASNQDTQYF
>-|TRBV5-6|TRBD2|TRBJ2-1
TGTGCCAGCAGCTTGATTCTAGCGGGGGATGAGCAGTTCTTC
CASSLILAGDEQFF
>-|TRBV4-1|TRBD1|TRBJ2-5
TGCGCCAGCAGCCAAACGACAGGGGCGGAGACCCAGTACTTC
CASSQTTGAETQYF
>-|TRBV6-1|TRBD1|TRBJ1-2
TGTGCCAGCAGTGAAGCGCTGGCAGGGGGCTACGGCTACACCTTC
CASSEALAGGYGYTF
>-|TRBV29-1|TRBD2|TRBJ2-7
TGCAGCGTTGAATCACTAGCGGGATTGGGGGAGCAGTACTTC
CSVESLAGLGEQYF
>-|TRBV7-9|-|TRBJ1-1
TGTGCCAGCAGCTTTACGGGGGACACTGAAGCTTTCTTT
CASSFTGDTEAFF
>once|TRBV11-2|-|TRBJ2-2
TGTGCCAGCAGCTTAGGTCCGACCGGGGAGCTGTTTTTT
CASSLGPTGELFF
>-|TRBV30|-|TRBJ1-5
TGTGCCTGGAGAGGACAGACCAACGGTCCCCAGCATTTT
CAWRGQTNGPQHF
>-|TRBV15|TRBD1|TRBJ2-3
TGTGCCACCAGCACCCTGCAGGGGGCAGATACGCAGTATTTT
CATSTLQGADTQYF
>-|TRBV2|-|TRBJ1-1
TGTGCCAGCAGCCGGACACTGCTTGACGCCATGAACACTGAAGCTTTCTTT
CASSRTLLDAMNTEAFF
>-|TRBV4-2|TRBD1|TRBJ2-7
TGTGCCAGCAGCCATGCCGGGACAGGAGGGGTCGAGCAGTACTTC
CASSHAGTGGVEQYF
>-|TRBV5-1|TRBD2|TRBJ2-3
TGCGCCAGCAGCTTGGGACTAGCGGGAGGCGGCACAGATACGCAGTATTTT
CASSLGLAGGGTDTQYF
>-|TRBV5-6|-|TRBJ2-7
TGTGCCAGCAGCCTGGGTCTAGTTGAACTCGAGCAGTACTTC
CASSLGLVELEQYF
>-|TRBV5-4|TRBD2|TRBJ2-3
TGTGCCAGCAGCAGGCTAGCGGGAGGCCTCGGCACAGATACGCAGTATTTT
CASSRLAGGLGTDTQYF
>-|TRBV7-9|-|TRBJ1-1
TGTGCCAGCAGCTTAGTGAGGGATGAAGCTTTCTTT
CASSLVRDEAFF
>-|TRBV27|-|TRBJ1-4
TGTGCCAGCAGCCTTATGACAGCAACTAATGAAAAACTGTTTTTT
CASSLMTATNEKLFF